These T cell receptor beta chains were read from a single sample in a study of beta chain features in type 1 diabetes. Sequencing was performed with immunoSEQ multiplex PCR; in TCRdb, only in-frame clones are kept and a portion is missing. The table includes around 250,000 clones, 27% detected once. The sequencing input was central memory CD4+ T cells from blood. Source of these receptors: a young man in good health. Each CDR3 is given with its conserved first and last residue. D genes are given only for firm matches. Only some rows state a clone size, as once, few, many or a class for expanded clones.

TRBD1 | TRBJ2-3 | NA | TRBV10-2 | TGCGCCAGCTTTATCACAGGGGGCACAGATACGCAGTATTTT | CASFITGGTDTQYF
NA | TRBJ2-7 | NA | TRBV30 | TGTGCCTGGAGCGGGTGGGGCTCCGAGCAGTACTTC | CAWSGWGSEQYF
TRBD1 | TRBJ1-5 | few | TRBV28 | TGTGCCAGCAGTCCGACAGGGACTAGCAATCAGCCCCAGCATTTT | CASSPTGTSNQPQHF
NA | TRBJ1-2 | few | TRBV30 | TGTGCCTGGACCACGTCGGGGCCAGGTGGCTACACCTTC | CAWTTSGPGGYTF
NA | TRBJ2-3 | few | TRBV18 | TGTGCCAGCTCCATCATGGGACAAGATACGCAGTATTTT | CASSIMGQDTQYF
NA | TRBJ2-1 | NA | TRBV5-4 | TGCGCCAGCAGCCAAGAAACAGCGGGCTCCTACAATGAGCAGTTCTTC | CASSQETAGSYNEQFF
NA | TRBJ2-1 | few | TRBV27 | TGTGCCAGCAGTTCCCCCAATGAGCAGTTCTTC | CASSSPNEQFF
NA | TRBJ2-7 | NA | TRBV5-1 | TGCGCCAGCAGCTTGGACCCTTCTGGCGAGCAGTACTTC | CASSLDPSGEQYF
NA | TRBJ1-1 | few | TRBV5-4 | TGTGCCAGCAGCTTGGCAGGCGGAGTGAACACTGAAGCTTTCTTT | CASSLAGGVNTEAFF
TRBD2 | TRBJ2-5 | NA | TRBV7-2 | TGCGCCAGCAGCCAGGAGTGGACTAGCCAAGAGACCCAGTACTTC | CASSQEWTSQETQYF
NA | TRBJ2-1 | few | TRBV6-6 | TGTGCCAGCACCTCATTTGGTTACAATGAGCAGTTCTTC | CASTSFGYNEQFF
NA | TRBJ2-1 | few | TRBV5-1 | TGCGCCAGCAGCCGGGACCCCCACAATGAGCAGTTCTTC | CASSRDPHNEQFF
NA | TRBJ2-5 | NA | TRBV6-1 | TGTGCCAGCAGTGCGTCCCCGGAGACCCAGTACTTC | CASSASPETQYF
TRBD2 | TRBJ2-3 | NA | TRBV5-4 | TGTGCCAGCAGTCGGGAGGTGGCAGATACGCAGTATTTT | CASSREVADTQYF
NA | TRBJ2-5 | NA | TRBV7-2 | TGTGCCAGCAGTTTACCAGGGGAGCGTACCCAGTACTTC | CASSLPGERTQYF
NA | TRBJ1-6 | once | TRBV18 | TGTGCCAGCTCTCCAAACAGGGAATCACCCCTCCACTTT | CASSPNRESPLHF
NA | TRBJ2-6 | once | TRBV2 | TGTGCCAGCGAGATACGGAGTGGGGCCAACGTCCTGACTTTC | CASEIRSGANVLTF
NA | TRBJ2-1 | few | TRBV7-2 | TGTGCCAGCAGCTACCCTAGGCTAGCGAATGAGCAGTTCTTC | CASSYPRLANEQFF
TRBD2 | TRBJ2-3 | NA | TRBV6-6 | TGTGCCAGCAGCCTAGCGGGGGACACAGATACGCAGTATTTT | CASSLAGDTDTQYF
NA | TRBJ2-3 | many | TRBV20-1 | TGCAGTGCTAGTATGGATACGCAGTATTTT | CSASMDTQYF
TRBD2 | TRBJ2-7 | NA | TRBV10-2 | TGCGCCAGCAGTGACAACCTAGCGGGAGCCTACGAGCAGTACTTC | CASSDNLAGAYEQYF